This is a list of T cell receptor beta chains from one sample in a study of blood T cells in healthy people across ages. MiXCR was run by TCRdb on the 5' RACE reads, yielding one entry per CDR3 protein. Of some 1.5 million distinct CDR3 sequences in the sample, less than 45% were seen once. What was sequenced was blood. These receptors originate from a woman aged 18-30 years in good health. Both conserved end residues are trimmed from each CDR3.

j_call | v_call | cdr3_aa
TRBJ2-1 | TRBV6-2/TRBV6-3 | ASGAQTPFNEQF
TRBJ1-2 | TRBV15 | ATSKTGYGYT
TRBJ2-7 | TRBV7-2 | ASSLVRSSYEQY
TRBJ2-1 | TRBV10-3 | AISESISPSHNEQF
TRBJ2-7 | TRBV20-1 | SARRGGYSYEQY
TRBJ1-1 | TRBV2 | ASSYELTYDTEAF
TRBJ2-1 | TRBV7-2 | ASSLRFDGTSDNEQF
TRBJ1-1 | TRBV29-1 | SVDEGQGTEAF
TRBJ2-2 | TRBV5-6 | ASSFRRGELF
TRBJ2-1 | TRBV15 | ATSSGSFGYNEQF
TRBJ1-2 | TRBV29-1 | SVEFIEANYGYT
TRBJ1-2 | TRBV19 | ARGHAYGYT
TRBJ2-3 | TRBV13 | ASSLQQGADTQY
TRBJ1-1 | TRBV7-9 | ASSAGTVPEAF
TRBJ2-7 | TRBV21-1 | ARKGRGPDQY
TRBJ2-5 | TRBV2 | ASSGAVFGY
TRBJ2-5 | TRBV7-9 | ASTRQETQY
TRBJ2-7 | TRBV6-5 | ASSSLPGGYEQY
TRBJ2-1 | TRBV4-3 | ASSQDSFDEQF
TRBJ1-6 | TRBV7-9 | ASSPQGRGNSPLH
TRBJ1-5 | TRBV20-1 | SASQGASSNQPQH
TRBJ1-5 | TRBV5-1 | ASSLTPGDQPQH
TRBJ2-2 | TRBV24-1 | ATSGVYRGELF